These 30 T cell receptor beta chains came from one sample sequenced in a study of CD8 T cells in ankylosing spondylitis. TCRdb called the 5' RACE reads again in MiXCR, with one record for every CDR3 protein. The repertoire consists of hundreds of thousands of distinct CDR3 sequences, with 8.2% occurring once and the leading ten covering around 4.4%. Source material: blood, either unsorted or a sorted T cell fraction (not recorded which). These receptor sequences come from a female donor with ankylosing spondylitis or in good health (not recorded which).

Details on this clonotype: A much larger clonotype is one base distant, so this may be a read error. V gene TRBV29-1 combines with J gene TRBJ1-1; 7 bases are shared with TRBD1. The CDR3 consists of 11 residues. CDR1 and CDR2 from the germline V gene are SQVTM and ANQGSEA. The CDR3 is CGVETGAEAFF. The CDR3 nucleotides are TGCGGCGTTGAAACAGGGGCTGAAGCTTTCTTT. Using reference TRBV29-1 and TRBJ1-1 for the parts outside the CDR3, the full variable domain is SAVISQKPSRDICQRGTSLTIQCQVDSQVTMMFWYRQQPGQSLTLIATANQGSEATYESGFVIDKFPISRPNLTFSTLTVSNMSPEDSSIYLCGVETGAEAFFGQGTRLTVV.

This clonotype was picked up many times. V gene TRBV29-1 combines with J gene TRBJ2-2; 8 bases are a match to TRBD2. The J segment lost 6 bases and the V segment lost 4 bases, leaving 4 bases of the junction unmatched. The CDR3 runs to 13 residues. The germline gives CDR1 SQVTM, CDR2 ANQGSEA. The DNA of the CDR3 is TGCAGCGTTGCTACGGGGGGGGCCGGGGAGCTGTTTTTT. As protein: CSVATGGAGELFF.

The rearrangement uses TRBV14 and TRBJ2-7; tentative D call: TRBD2 (5 bases). The CDR3 is 14 residues long. Trimming pared 4 bases from V and 6 bases from J, leaving 16 bases between. Germline V CDR1 and CDR2: SGHDN, FVKESK. The CDR3 region has the DNA TGTGCCAGCAGCCCCCGGGGTAGCCGGGGCGAGCAGTACTTC. It codes for CASSPRGSRGEQYF.

The chain has TRBV7-9 and TRBJ1-4, with D maybe TRBD1 (6 bases). This CDR3 contains 16 residues. Looked up from germline, CDR1 is SEHNR and CDR2 is FQNEAQ (reference sequence). The V and J ends lost 2 bases and 7 bases respectively, with 17 bases between them. CDR3 nucleotides: TGTGCCAGCAGCTTAAAGGAAGCCGTGACAGGTGAAAAACTGTTTTTT. It is translated as CASSLKEAVTGEKLFF.

This clonotype was detected ten times or more. The rearrangement joins TRBV10-3 to TRBJ1-5; 8 bases agree with TRBD1. Trimming at V came to 6 bases and at J to 6 bases, leaving 7 bases not matched to a gene. CDR3 length equals 14 residues. The germline gives CDR1 ENHRY, CDR2 SYGVKD. The DNA for the CDR3 is TGTGCCATCAGCGGACAGGGTACAAGTCAGCCCCAGCATTTT. Translation: CAISGQGTSQPQHF.

This chain uses TRBV11-2 with TRBJ2-6; D might be TRBD2 (5 bases). CDR1 and CDR2 (germline): SGHAT, FQNNGV. The CDR3 is made up of 16 amino acids. Trimming removed 4 bases from V and 0 bases from J, with 10 bases in between. As DNA, the CDR3 is TGTGCCAGCAGCTCGGTGGGAGCCTCTGGGGCCAACGTCCTGACTTTC. It encodes CASSSVGASGANVLTF.

This clonotype was seen only once. This may come from a read error, since a much larger clone is one base off. The chain has TRBV14 and TRBJ2-7, with D unresolved. The germline V gene encodes CDR1 SGHDN and CDR2 FVKESK. The length of the CDR3 is 12 residues. V was pared by 2 bases and J by 3 bases, with 5 bases between. The CDR3, as DNA: TGTGCCAGCAGCCAAACGAACTACGAGCAGTACTTC. Translation gives CASSQTNYEQYF. The variable domain in full, completed from reference TRBV14 and TRBJ2-7, reads EAGVTQFPSHSVIEKGQTVTLRCDPISGHDNLYWYRRVMGKEIKFLLHFVKESKQDESGMPNNRFLAERTGGTYSTLKVQPAELEDSGVYFCASSQTNYEQYFGPGTRLTVT.

This clonotype was counted ten times or more. The genes are TRBV29-1 and TRBJ2-1, with 7 bases fitting TRBD1. With V trimmed by 3 bases and J by 1 base, 9 bases remained unmatched. The CDR3 sequence is 16 residues long. Per the germline V gene, CDR1 is SQVTM and CDR2 is ANQGSEA. The CDR3 protein is CSVESGDSQSYNEQFF. In DNA, the CDR3 is TGCAGCGTTGAGTCAGGGGACAGTCAATCCTACAATGAGCAGTTCTTC.

This clonotype appeared a few times. This chain joins TRBV5-5 and TRBJ2-7; 8 nucleotides align to TRBD2. CDR3 length: 16 residues. Looked up from germline, CDR1 is SGHKS and CDR2 is YYEKEE (reference sequence). V lost 4 bases to trimming and J lost 3 bases; unmatched junction nucleotides: 12. In DNA form, the CDR3 reads TGTGCCAGCAGCGCCGGGGGGGGCGGGAAGATCTACGAGCAGTACTTC. Its translation is CASSAGGGGKIYEQYF.

This clonotype has ten or more counts. The chain employs TRBV7-2 and TRBJ2-7; D is undetermined. This CDR3 has 14 residues. The V end lost 3 bases, the J end lost 0 bases, and 9 bases lay between the germline ends. From germline, CDR1 is SGHTA and CDR2 FQGNSA. The CDR3 DNA follows: TGTGCCAGCAGCTTCGAGGTACGCTCCTACGAGCAGTACTTC. This gives the protein CASSFEVRSYEQYF.

The chain couples TRBV20-1 to TRBJ2-7; possible D gene TRBD2, 6 bases. Germline V gene sequence: CDR1 DFQATT, CDR2 SNEGSKA (reference sequence). Trimming cost V 3 bases and J 1 base, with 16 bases left between them. CDR3 length: 15 amino acids. The CDR3 DNA sequence: TGCAGTGCTAGGGATGGGAGGACACCTTCCTACGAGCAGTACTTC. Translating it yields CSARDGRTPSYEQYF.

In the case of this clonotype: A much larger clonotype is one base distant, so this may be a read error. The CDR3 protein is CASRAGHNQPQHF. CDR3 nucleotide sequence: TGTGCCAGTAGGGCAGGCCACAATCAGCCCCAGCATTTT. The chain joins TRBV19 to TRBJ1-5; D is uncertain. This CDR3 has 13 residues. Germline CDR1 is LNHDA and CDR2 is SQIVND (reference sequence). V lost 6 bases and J 3 bases, leaving 9 bases between the germline ends.

This clonotype has a count of ten or more. The rearrangement links TRBV6-1 to TRBJ1-6; D gene uncertain. CDR1 and CDR2 (germline): MNHNS, SASEGT. Trimming left V 7 bases short and J 5 bases short, with 12 bases between. The CDR3 consists of 14 residues. This CDR3 reads CASNGNTNNSPLHF. Written as DNA, the CDR3 is TGTGCCAGCAATGGGAATACCAATAATTCACCCCTCCACTTT.

This clonotype was recorded at least ten times. This chain connects TRBV20-1 to TRBJ2-1, with D tentatively TRBD1 or TRBD2 (5 bases each). CDR3 length: 15 residues. The V end lost 6 bases, the J end lost 4 bases, and 19 bases lay between the germline ends. Germline V gene sequence: CDR1 DFQATT, CDR2 SNEGSKA (reference sequence). CDR3 bases: TGCAGTGCGGACCCGGGGACCTCGGAATACAATGAGCAGTTCTTC. Its protein is CSADPGTSEYNEQFF.

This clonotype came up many times. The chain links TRBV29-1 to TRBJ2-5; D uncertain. Trimming shortened V by 3 bases and J by 2 bases, and 7 bases separated the two germline ends. CDR1 SQVTM and CDR2 ANQGSEA come from the germline V gene. This CDR3 region has 12 residues. The CDR3 nucleotides are TGCAGCGTTGACTGGGATCAAGAGACCCAGTACTTC. Amino acids: CSVDWDQETQYF.

This clonotype has at least ten counts. The V and J genes are TRBV29-1 and TRBJ1-1, with D uncertain. V was cut by 7 bases and J by 7 bases, with 22 bases left in between. This CDR3 is 14 amino acids long. Germline CDR1 reads SQVTM; CDR2 reads ANQGSEA. The CDR3 coding sequence is TGCAGCGCCGAGTGGCGGGGAGGTCGGAATGAAGCTTTCTTT. It codes for CSAEWRGGRNEAFF.

This clonotype has ten or more counts. The V gene is TRBV10-3, the J gene TRBJ1-6, with 10 nucleotides matching TRBD1. CDR1 and CDR2 (germline): ENHRY, SYGVKD. This CDR3 has 18 amino acids. V was clipped by 3 bases and J by 4 bases; unmatched bases: 9. CDR3 sequence reads: CAISDNRGGQGYNSPLHF. The DNA for the CDR3 is TGTGCCATCAGTGATAACCGAGGGGGACAGGGGTATAATTCACCCCTCCACTTT.

This clonotype has at least ten counts. The gene calls are TRBV29-1 and TRBJ2-1, with TRBD2 matching 7 bases. This CDR3 spans 11 amino acids. The V gene's germline CDR1 is SQVTM and CDR2 ANQGSEA. J gave up 8 bases and V 3 bases, and 1 base lay outside the gene matches. In DNA, the CDR3 is TGCAGCGTTGATGGGGGGGATGAGCAGTTCTTC. The encoded protein is CSVDGGDEQFF.

This rearrangement joins TRBV20-1 to TRBJ2-1; 10 nucleotides match TRBD2. The CDR3 covers 15 residues. Germline V CDR1 and CDR2: DFQATT, SNEGSKA (reference sequence). The V segment lost 4 bases and the J segment 2 bases; nucleotides outside the gene matches: 5. The CDR3 coding sequence is TGCAGTGCTAACGCCGGGACTAGCGCCTACAATGAGCAGTTCTTC. Amino acid sequence: CSANAGTSAYNEQFF.

There are many counts of this clonotype. This rearrangement joins TRBV4-3 to TRBJ2-3; 13 bases agree with TRBD2. CDR1 and CDR2 from the germline V gene are LGHNA and YSLEER. V lost 4 bases to trimming and J lost 6 bases; unmatched junction nucleotides: 4. The CDR3 spans 15 residues. The CDR3 spells CASSLTSGRYDTQYF. CDR3 bases: TGCGCCAGCAGCCTGACTAGCGGGAGGTATGATACGCAGTATTTT.

This clonotype was found a few times. This sequence joins TRBV10-3 and TRBJ2-1; 7 bases match TRBD2. CDR1 and CDR2 (germline): ENHRY, SYGVKD. Trimming cost V 2 bases and J 10 bases; bases outside gene matches: 11. The CDR3 spans 15 residues. CDR3 DNA sequence: TGTGCCATCAGTGAGGGGATAGCGGGTGGGGGAGAGCAGTTCTTC. This sequence encodes CAISEGIAGGGEQFF.

The table lists this clonotype with many counts. This rearrangement joins TRBV15 to TRBJ2-5; 7 nucleotides match TRBD2. Germline V gene data show CDR1 as LNHNV and CDR2 as YYDKDF (reference sequence). There are 12 residues in the CDR3. Trimming took 1 base from V and 8 from J; bases not matched to a gene: 1. CDR3 loop: CATSRVAGTQYF. DNA of the CDR3: TGTGCCACCAGCAGAGTAGCGGGCACCCAGTACTTC.

This clonotype was seen repeatedly, ten times or more. V is TRBV20-1 and J is TRBJ2-1, with TRBD2 matching 11 bases. The CDR3 has 14 amino acids. Losses at the gene ends were 3 bases for V and 8 bases for J; bases not matched to a gene: 6. Germline V CDR1 and CDR2: DFQATT, SNEGSKA (reference sequence). CDR3 region: CSASPVAGGDEQFF. CDR3 nucleotides: TGCAGTGCTAGCCCGGTAGCGGGAGGGGATGAGCAGTTCTTC.

J is TRBJ1-1 and V is TRBV7-9; TRBD1 is a possible D gene (6 bases). The CDR3 consists of 15 residues. Trimming removed 5 bases at V and 1 base at J, with 14 bases between. Germline V lookup: CDR1 SEHNR, CDR2 FQNEAQ (reference sequence). CDR3 in DNA: TGTGCCAGCAGCCTATTACAGGGTAGGAACACTGAAGCTTTCTTT. Amino acid sequence: CASSLLQGRNTEAFF.

This clonotype showed up many times. The chain couples TRBV7-9 to TRBJ2-1; 10 positions match TRBD2. The germline CDR1 and CDR2 sequences are SEHNR and FQNEAQ (reference sequence). This CDR3 region has 14 residues. V dropped 3 bases and J dropped 15; count of bases not matched to a gene: 11. CDR3 loop: CASSLPPLAGDPFF. CDR3 nucleotides: TGTGCCAGCAGCTTGCCACCCCTAGCGGGAGATCCGTTCTTC.

The chain links TRBV2 to TRBJ2-7; D may be TRBD1 or TRBD2 (5 bases each). Germline CDR1 and CDR2: SNHLY and FYNNEI. The length of the CDR3 is 14 residues. With 10 bases removed from V and 3 bases from J, the gap between germline ends came to 19 bases. This CDR3 is CAIAGRYGGYEQYF. The CDR3 DNA sequence: TGTGCCATCGCCGGCCGTTATGGGGGCTACGAGCAGTACTTC.

This clonotype was seen at least ten times. DNA for the CDR3: TGCGCCAGCAGCTTGAAGGGACAGGACTACTCCTACGAGCAGTACTTC. Translated: CASSLKGQDYSYEQYF. The chain recombines TRBV5-1 with TRBJ2-7; 8 positions agree with TRBD1. J lost 0 bases, V lost 1 base, and 6 bases had no gene match. Germline lookup yields CDR1 SGHRS and CDR2 YFSETQ. This CDR3 is 16 amino acids long.

This clonotype appeared many times. This rearrangement joins TRBV20-1 to TRBJ2-1, with 12 nucleotides matching TRBD2. Germline V CDR1 and CDR2: DFQATT, SNEGSKA (reference sequence). The CDR3 runs to 15 residues. Trimming took 1 base from V and 9 from J; bases not matched to a gene: 7. CDR3 DNA: TGCAGTGCTAGAGTGGGGCTAGCGGGAGGGGGTGAGCAGTTCTTC. Translating it yields CSARVGLAGGGEQFF.

In this sample, this clonotype turned up many times. This rearrangement joins TRBV6-5 to TRBJ1-1; tentatively, D is TRBD1 (6 bases). The CDR3 loop spans 11 amino acids. The V gene lost 7 bases and the J gene lost 10 bases, with 13 bases spanning the gap. CDR1 MNHEY and CDR2 SVGAGI come from the germline V gene. The CDR3 nucleotides are TGTGCCAGCAATCAGGGGACGGGAGCTTTCTTT. Encoded protein: CASNQGTGAFF.

With regard to this clonotype: A clone one base away is much larger, so this may be a read error. The rearrangement joins TRBV25-1 to TRBJ2-1, with a weak D call TRBD1 (5 bases). CDR3 length: 14 residues. CDR1 is MGHDK, CDR2 SYGVNS, per germline. The germline V and J ends were trimmed by 3 bases and 3 bases, with 9 bases remaining between them. The CDR3 reads CASSDSDNYNEQFF. The DNA for the CDR3 is TGTGCCAGCAGTGACTCGGACAACTACAATGAGCAGTTCTTC.